This T cell receptor beta chain originates from a study of T cell responses to AZD1222 COVID-19 vaccine. Study details: Analysis merged second doses at about 4 or about 12 weeks.

Overall study results and limits: Vaccine-associated CD4 TCRs spanned spike, dominant at 160-218 and 743-854. Donors in the cohort were predominantly white British and more often female, and clonal diversity was possibly underestimated. Seropositive AZD1222 recipients at baseline numbered only five or six.

The CDR3 extends over 13 amino acids. Trimming removed 4 bases from V and 4 bases from J, with 8 bases in between. CDR1 and CDR2 from the germline V gene are SGHTA and FQGTGA. In the case of this clone: Its antigen remains unidentified.

Sequencing used immunoSEQ multiplex PCR; TCRdb keeps in-frame clones, though not all of them. The data show around 180,000 clones, with around 89% seen just once and 6% to 8% held by the top ten. This receptor was taken from an adult in good health. The chain is built from TRBV7-3 and TRBJ2-1; D gene unclear. The source was peripheral blood, collected on day 0 of AZD1222 vaccination. The chain's CDR3 is CASSSTSYNEQFF. The CDR3 DNA follows: TGTGCCAGCAGCTCGACCAGTTACAATGAGCAGTTCTTC. The full variable domain, with the rest looked up from reference TRBV7-3 and TRBJ2-1, is GAGVSQTPSNKVTEKGKYVELRCDPISGHTALYWYRQSLGQGPEFLIYFQGTGAADDSGLPNDRFFAVRPEGSVSTLKIQRTERGDSAVYLCASSSTSYNEQFFGPGTRLTVL.